This T cell receptor beta chain was found in a study of blood T cell repertoires in COVID-19. Across the study: The cDNA or gDNA used as material had been derived from T cells, B-cell-depleted T cells, or PBMCs.

The repertoire was sequenced with immunoSEQ multiplex PCR; TCRdb's copy has only in-frame clones and lacks some. The sample has 45,000 to 50,000 clones, 65% to 85% seen once. This clone was counted only a few times. The germline V gene has CDR1 SGHRS and CDR2 YFSETQ. With 7 bases removed from V and 2 bases from J, the gap between germline ends came to 11 bases. CDR3 size: 13 residues. The chain is built from TRBV5-1 and TRBJ2-3; D remains unclear. Sequencing was performed on peripheral blood. The origin of this receptor is a man between 70 and 80 years old with acute or convalescent COVID-19. CDR3 nucleotide sequence: TGCGCCAGCGGGCAGGTTCCCACAGATACGCAGTATTTT. Translating gives CASGQVPTDTQYF.